The 14 T cell receptor beta chains listed next were all sequenced from one sample in a study of CD8+ T cells in alopecia areata. After isolation, RNA underwent reverse transcription to generate cDNA as the sequencing template. The protocol was immunoSEQ multiplex PCR, while the TCRdb copy is restricted to in-frame clones and leaves out a portion. The sample yields over 90,000 clones, less than 70% seen once. Sequenced: CD4+ T cells sorted from blood. The source of these receptors is a human donor in good health.

This clone is labeled as medium-sized. J is TRBJ1-1 and V is TRBV7-2, with a weak D call TRBD1 (6 bases). The CDR3 runs to 14 residues. Trimming stripped 4 bases from V and 1 base from J, with 10 bases between. In germline, CDR1 is SGHTA, CDR2 FQGNSA. The CDR3 protein is CASSSMGQNTEAFF. For the CDR3, the DNA is TGTGCCAGCAGCTCGATGGGACAGAACACTGAAGCTTTCTTT.

This rearrangement joins TRBV18 to TRBJ2-4; perhaps TRBD1 as D (6 bases). The V end was cut by 3 bases, the J end by 6 bases, with 12 bases between. The germline V gene has CDR1 KGHSH and CDR2 LQKENI. The CDR3 is 14 residues long. CDR3 protein: CASSPPGVSNIQYF. The CDR3, as DNA: TGTGCCAGCTCACCCCCAGGGGTTTCAAACATTCAGTACTTC.

This clone turned up a few times. The identical CDR3 is also encoded by other nucleotide sequences in the sample. The chain uses TRBV18 and TRBJ2-5; D unresolved. With 3 bases removed from V and 0 bases from J, the gap between germline ends came to 2 bases. This CDR3 has 12 residues. Germline CDR1 reads KGHSH; CDR2 reads LQKENI. In nucleotides, the CDR3 is TGTGCCAGCTCACCGAACCAAGAGACCCAGTACTTC. This gives the protein CASSPNQETQYF.

The V call is TRBV30, the J call TRBJ1-1; TRBD1 agrees at 8 bases. CDR1 and CDR2 from the germline V gene are GTSNPN and SVGIG (reference sequence). V lost 5 bases, J lost 3 bases, and 5 bases stayed unmatched. This CDR3 has 13 amino acids. CDR3 sequence reads: CAWSGQGYTEAFF. The CDR3 DNA reads TGTGCCTGGTCAGGACAGGGCTACACTGAAGCTTTCTTT.

V and J are TRBV4-2 and TRBJ2-6; D unresolved. The germline V and J ends were trimmed by 1 base and 1 base, with 11 bases remaining between them. Germline V gene sequence: CDR1 LGHNA, CDR2 YNFKEQ. This CDR3 region has 17 residues. CDR3 region: CASSQALQLSGANVLTF. The CDR3 coding sequence is TGTGCCAGCAGCCAAGCCCTTCAGTTATCTGGGGCCAACGTCCTGACTTTC.

J is TRBJ2-5 and V is TRBV11-2; possible D gene TRBD2, 6 bases. With 4 bases removed from V and 2 bases from J, the gap between germline ends came to 17 bases. Germline V gene lookup returns CDR1 SGHAT and CDR2 FQNNGV. This CDR3 has 16 residues. CDR3 protein: CASSYQAAGSQETQYF. The CDR3 DNA reads as TGTGCCAGCAGCTACCAGGCGGCGGGGTCACAAGAGACCCAGTACTTC.

This clone was seen a handful of times. The CDR3 reads CASSLYTPAEQFF. The DNA of the CDR3 is TGTGCCAGCAGCTTGTATACCCCTGCTGAGCAGTTCTTC. The gene calls are TRBV5-6 and TRBJ2-1; no reliable D call. This CDR3 comprises 13 residues. Trimming left V 1 base short and J 9 bases short, with 11 bases between. Looked up from germline, CDR1 is SGHDT and CDR2 is YYEEEE.

A single count supports this clone. This rearrangement joins TRBV6-5 to TRBJ2-1, with a possible D match to TRBD1 (5 bases). With 6 bases removed from V and 0 bases from J, the gap between germline ends came to 12 bases. The germline V gene has CDR1 MNHEY and CDR2 SVGAGI. The CDR3 is made up of 15 amino acids. CDR3 loop: CASRPDRSSYNEQFF. CDR3 in DNA: TGTGCCAGCAGACCCGACAGATCCTCCTACAATGAGCAGTTCTTC.

This clone was detected only a few times. The chain carries TRBV4-1 and TRBJ2-1; 11 nucleotides align to TRBD1. Germline assignment: CDR1 MGHRA and CDR2 YSYEKL. Trimming removed 6 bases from V and 3 bases from J; junction bases left unmatched: 10. The CDR3 runs 17 residues. The CDR3 sequence is CASSLTTGTGGYNEQFF. The DNA for the CDR3 is TGCGCCAGCAGTCTTACCACCGGGACAGGGGGCTACAATGAGCAGTTCTTC.

This CDR3 reads CASIAQGRGNNEQFF. The CDR3 bases are TGTGCCAGCATCGCCCAAGGGAGGGGGAACAATGAGCAGTTCTTC. The chain combines TRBV5-6 with TRBJ2-1; TRBD2 might be the D (7 bases). The V end was cut by 6 bases, the J end by 5 bases, with 18 bases between. Germline loops: CDR1 SGHDT, CDR2 YYEEEE. This CDR3 spans 15 amino acids.

The chain uses TRBV7-9 and TRBJ1-6; D is unclear. Trimming shortened V by 0 bases and J by 7 bases, and 7 bases separated the two germline ends. The germline V gene has CDR1 SEHNR and CDR2 FQNEAQ (reference sequence). The CDR3 loop spans 14 amino acids. CDR3 DNA sequence: TGTGCCAGCAGCTTAGCTTATTACAATTCACCCCTCCACTTT. Translating gives CASSLAYYNSPLHF.

A single count supports this clone. The rearrangement links TRBV19 to TRBJ2-2; 8 bases are shared with TRBD1. Germline values: CDR1 LNHDA, CDR2 SQIVND (reference sequence). The CDR3 has 14 amino acids. V lost 8 bases to trimming and J lost 5 bases; unmatched junction nucleotides: 7. The CDR3 nucleotides read TGTGCCAGTTCTAGGACAGGGAGGACCGGGGAGCTGTTTTTT. Protein: CASSRTGRTGELFF.

The chain is built from TRBV7-2 and TRBJ1-6; tentatively, D is TRBD1 (5 bases). The CDR3 is made up of 16 amino acids. The ends were cut back, 4 bases at V and 0 bases at J, with 10 bases in the middle. Germline lookup yields CDR1 SGHTA and CDR2 FQGNSA. The CDR3 DNA reads as TGTGCCAGCAGCTCCCGACAGAGCTCCTATAATTCACCCCTCCACTTT. This encodes CASSSRQSSYNSPLHF. The variable domain in full, completed from reference TRBV7-2 and TRBJ1-6, reads GAGVSQSPSNKVTEKGKDVELRCDPISGHTALYWYRQSLGQGLEFLIYFQGNSAPDKSGLPSDRFSAERTGGSVSTLTIQRTQQEDSAVYLCASSSRQSSYNSPLHFGNGTRLTVT.

J is TRBJ2-5 and V is TRBV7-9; 7 nucleotides align to TRBD1. The CDR3 is 17 residues long. Trimming took 0 bases from V and 1 from J; bases not matched to a gene: 8. The germline CDR1 and CDR2 sequences are SEHNR and FQNEAQ (reference sequence). In DNA form, the CDR3 reads TGTGCCAGCAGCTTAGCCCTCCATACAGGGGTCCAAGAGACCCAGTACTTC. Its protein is CASSLALHTGVQETQYF.